This TCR beta chain was documented in a study of OX40 agonist ivuxolimab in advanced cancers. Produced via immunoSEQ multiplex PCR; TCRdb's table is partial and in-frame only. The table has around 76,000 clones, around 86% seen once. The CDR3 covers 14 residues. V shed 5 bases and J 2 bases; nucleotides not matched to a gene: 5. CDR1 and CDR2 (germline): PRHDT, FYEKMQ (reference sequence). Sequenced material: CD4+ or CD8+ T cells sorted from blood, taken in a trial of the OX40 agonist ivuxolimab. The clonotype originates from an adult with an advanced solid tumor such as melanoma, head and neck, liver or kidney cancer. The chain couples TRBV13 to TRBJ2-5; 7 positions agree with TRBD1. This CDR3 is CASSSWTGQETQYF. The CDR3 bases are TGTGCCAGCAGCAGCTGGACAGGACAAGAGACCCAGTACTTC.